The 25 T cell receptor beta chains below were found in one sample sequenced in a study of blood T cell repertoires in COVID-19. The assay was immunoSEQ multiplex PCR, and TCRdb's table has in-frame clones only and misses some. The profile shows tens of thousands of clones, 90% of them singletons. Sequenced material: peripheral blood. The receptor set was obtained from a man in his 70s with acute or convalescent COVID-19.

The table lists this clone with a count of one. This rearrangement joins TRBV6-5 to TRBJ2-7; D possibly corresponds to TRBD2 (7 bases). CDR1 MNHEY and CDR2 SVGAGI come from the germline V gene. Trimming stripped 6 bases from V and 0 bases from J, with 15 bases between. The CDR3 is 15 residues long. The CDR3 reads CASSPRGGASYEQYF. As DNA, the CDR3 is TGTGCCAGCAGCCCGAGGGGGGGAGCCTCCTACGAGCAGTACTTC.

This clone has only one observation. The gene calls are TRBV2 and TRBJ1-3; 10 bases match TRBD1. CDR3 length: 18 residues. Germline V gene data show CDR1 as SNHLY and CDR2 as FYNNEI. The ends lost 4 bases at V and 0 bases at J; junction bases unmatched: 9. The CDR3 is CASSVLGGQGRSGNTIYF. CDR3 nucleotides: TGTGCCAGCAGTGTATTGGGGGGACAGGGGCGCTCTGGAAACACCATATATTTT.

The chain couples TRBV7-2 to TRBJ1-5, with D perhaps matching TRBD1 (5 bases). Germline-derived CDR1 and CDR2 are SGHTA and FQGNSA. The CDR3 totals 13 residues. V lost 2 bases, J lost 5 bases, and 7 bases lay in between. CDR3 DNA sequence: TGTGCCAGCAGCTTACAGGGCTATCAGCCCCAGCATTTT. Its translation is CASSLQGYQPQHF.

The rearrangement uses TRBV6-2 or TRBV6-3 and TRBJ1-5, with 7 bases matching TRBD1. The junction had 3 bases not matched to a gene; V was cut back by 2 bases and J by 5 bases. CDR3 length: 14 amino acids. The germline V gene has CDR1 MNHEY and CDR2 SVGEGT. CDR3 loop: CASSYDRVYQPQHF. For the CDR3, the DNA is TGTGCCAGCAGTTACGACAGGGTCTATCAGCCCCAGCATTTT.

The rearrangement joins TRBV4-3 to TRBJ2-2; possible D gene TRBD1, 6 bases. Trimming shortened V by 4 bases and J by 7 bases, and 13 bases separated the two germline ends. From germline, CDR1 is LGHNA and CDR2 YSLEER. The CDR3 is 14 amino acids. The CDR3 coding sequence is TGCGCCAGCAGCCCAACAGGGACGGACGGGGAGCTGTTTTTT. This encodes CASSPTGTDGELFF.

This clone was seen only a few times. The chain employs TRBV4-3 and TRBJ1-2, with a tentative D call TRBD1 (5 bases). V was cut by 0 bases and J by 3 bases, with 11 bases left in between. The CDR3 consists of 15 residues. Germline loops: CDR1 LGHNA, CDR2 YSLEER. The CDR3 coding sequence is TGCGCCAGCAGCCAAGACAGTGGGGGGTACTATGGCTACACCTTC. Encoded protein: CASSQDSGGYYGYTF.

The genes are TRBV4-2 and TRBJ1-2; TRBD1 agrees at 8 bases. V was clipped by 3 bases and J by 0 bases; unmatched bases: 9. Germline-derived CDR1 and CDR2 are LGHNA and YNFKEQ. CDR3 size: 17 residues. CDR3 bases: TGTGCCAGCAGCCACGGTTACAGGGGGTCAGCTAACTATGGCTACACCTTC. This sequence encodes CASSHGYRGSANYGYTF.

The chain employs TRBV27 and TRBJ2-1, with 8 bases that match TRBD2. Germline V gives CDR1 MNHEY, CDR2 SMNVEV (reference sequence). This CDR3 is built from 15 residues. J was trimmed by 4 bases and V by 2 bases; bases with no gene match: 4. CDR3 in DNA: TGTGCCAGCAGTTTAAACGGGGGGGCGTACAATGAGCAGTTCTTC. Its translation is CASSLNGGAYNEQFF.

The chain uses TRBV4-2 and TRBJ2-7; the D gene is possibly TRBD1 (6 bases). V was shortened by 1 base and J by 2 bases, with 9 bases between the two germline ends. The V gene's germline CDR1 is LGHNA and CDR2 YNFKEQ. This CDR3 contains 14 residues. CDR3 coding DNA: TGTGCCAGCAGCCAAGGGGGACATACCTACGAGCAGTACTTC. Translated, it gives CASSQGGHTYEQYF.

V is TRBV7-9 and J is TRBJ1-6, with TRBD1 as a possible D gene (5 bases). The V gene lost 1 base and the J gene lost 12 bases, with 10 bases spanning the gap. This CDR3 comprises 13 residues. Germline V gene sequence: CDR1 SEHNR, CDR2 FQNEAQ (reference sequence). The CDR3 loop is CASSLGGGKPLHF. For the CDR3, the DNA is TGTGCCAGCAGCTTAGGGGGGGGGAAACCCCTCCACTTT.

The CDR3 loop reads CASTSFQGEQYF. The CDR3 DNA is TGTGCCAGTACTTCTTTTCAGGGCGAGCAGTACTTC. This chain links TRBV19 with TRBJ2-7, with D maybe TRBD1 (5 bases). Deletions cut 7 bases from V and 6 bases from J, with 13 bases between. The germline V gene encodes CDR1 LNHDA and CDR2 SQIVND (reference sequence). CDR3 length: 12 residues. The variable domain in full, completed from reference TRBV19 and TRBJ2-7, reads DGGITQSPKYLFRKEGQNVTLSCEQNLNHDAMYWYRQDPGQGLRLIYYSQIVNDFQKGDIAEGYSVSREKKESFPLTVTSAQKNPTAFYLCASTSFQGEQYFGPGTRLTVT.

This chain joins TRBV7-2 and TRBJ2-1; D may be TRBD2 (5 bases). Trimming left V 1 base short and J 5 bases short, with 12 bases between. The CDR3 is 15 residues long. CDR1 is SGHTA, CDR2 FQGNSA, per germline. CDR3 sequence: CASSLDRGNNNEQFF. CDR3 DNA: TGTGCCAGCAGCTTAGACCGAGGGAACAACAATGAGCAGTTCTTC.

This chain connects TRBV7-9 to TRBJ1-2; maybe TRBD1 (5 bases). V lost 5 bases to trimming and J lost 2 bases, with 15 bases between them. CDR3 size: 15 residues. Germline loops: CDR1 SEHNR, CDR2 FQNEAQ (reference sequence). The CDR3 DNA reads TGTGCCAGCAGCCCCGGAGGGGAGAGGAACTATGGCTACACCTTC. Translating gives CASSPGGERNYGYTF.

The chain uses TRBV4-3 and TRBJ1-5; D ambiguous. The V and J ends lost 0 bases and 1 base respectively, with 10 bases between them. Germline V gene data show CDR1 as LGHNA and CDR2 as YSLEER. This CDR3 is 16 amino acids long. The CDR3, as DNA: TGCGCCAGCAGCCAAGACCGCTTCCTAAGCAATCAGCCCCAGCATTTT. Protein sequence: CASSQDRFLSNQPQHF.

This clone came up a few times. The CDR3 here is CASSFLKGGAQYF. In DNA form, the CDR3 reads TGTGCCAGCAGTTTCCTAAAGGGGGGGGCCCAGTACTTC. The rearrangement uses TRBV6-2 or TRBV6-3 and TRBJ2-5; D might be TRBD2 (7 bases). Germline V gene lookup returns CDR1 MNHEY and CDR2 SVGEGT. The V gene lost 4 bases and the J gene lost 9 bases, with 15 bases spanning the gap. This CDR3 is 13 amino acids long.

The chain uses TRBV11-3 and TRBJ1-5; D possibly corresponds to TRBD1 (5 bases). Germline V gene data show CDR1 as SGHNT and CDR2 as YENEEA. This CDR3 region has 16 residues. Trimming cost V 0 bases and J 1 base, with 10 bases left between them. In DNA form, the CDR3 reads TGTGCCAGCAGCTTAGATGCCGGGGGAAGCAATCAGCCCCAGCATTTT. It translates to CASSLDAGGSNQPQHF.

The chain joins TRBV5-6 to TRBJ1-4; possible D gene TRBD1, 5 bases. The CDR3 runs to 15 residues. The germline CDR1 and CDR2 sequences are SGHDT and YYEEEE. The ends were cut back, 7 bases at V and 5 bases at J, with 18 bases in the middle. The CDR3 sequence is CASSDDNGGNEKLFF. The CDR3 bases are TGTGCCAGCTCAGACGATAACGGGGGAAATGAAAAACTGTTTTTT.

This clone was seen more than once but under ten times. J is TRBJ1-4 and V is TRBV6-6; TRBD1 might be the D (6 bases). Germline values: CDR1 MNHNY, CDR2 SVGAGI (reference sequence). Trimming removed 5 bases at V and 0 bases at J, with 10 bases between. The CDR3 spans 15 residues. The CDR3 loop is CASSGGPATNEKLFF. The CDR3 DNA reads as TGTGCCAGCAGTGGGGGCCCTGCAACTAATGAAAAACTGTTTTTT.

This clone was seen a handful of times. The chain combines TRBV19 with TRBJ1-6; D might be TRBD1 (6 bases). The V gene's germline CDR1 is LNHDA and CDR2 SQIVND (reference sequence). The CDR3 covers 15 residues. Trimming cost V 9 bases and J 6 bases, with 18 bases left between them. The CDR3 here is CASRDTGTGNSPLHF. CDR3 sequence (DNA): TGTGCCAGCCGGGACACGGGAACGGGTAATTCACCCCTCCACTTT.

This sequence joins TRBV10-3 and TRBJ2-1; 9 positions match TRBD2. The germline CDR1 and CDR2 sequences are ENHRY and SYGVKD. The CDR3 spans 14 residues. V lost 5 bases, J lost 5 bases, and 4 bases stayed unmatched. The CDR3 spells CAISQRGAHNEQFF. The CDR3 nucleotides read TGTGCCATCAGTCAGCGGGGGGCACACAATGAGCAGTTCTTC.

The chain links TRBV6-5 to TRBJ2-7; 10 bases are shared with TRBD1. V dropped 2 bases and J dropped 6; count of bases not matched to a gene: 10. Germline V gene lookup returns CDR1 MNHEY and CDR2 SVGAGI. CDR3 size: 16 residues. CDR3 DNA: TGTGCCAGCAGTTACACCGGACAGGGGGTTTTAGCCGAGCAGTACTTC. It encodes CASSYTGQGVLAEQYF.

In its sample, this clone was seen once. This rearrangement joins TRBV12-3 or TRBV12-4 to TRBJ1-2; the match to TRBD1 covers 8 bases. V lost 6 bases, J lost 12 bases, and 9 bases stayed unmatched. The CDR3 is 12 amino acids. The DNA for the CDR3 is TGTGCCAGCAGCCCCGGACAGGGCCCTGACACCTTC. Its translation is CASSPGQGPDTF.

The CDR3 DNA is TGTGCCAGCAGTTACTCTCAGGGTCAGTACAATGAGCAGTTCTTC. Its translation: CASSYSQGQYNEQFF. The chain employs TRBV6-5 and TRBJ2-1; D perhaps matches TRBD1 (5 bases). The CDR3 has 15 amino acids. Trimming took off 0 bases at V and 4 bases at J, with 10 bases between the two ends. Germline CDR1 and CDR2: MNHEY and SVGAGI.

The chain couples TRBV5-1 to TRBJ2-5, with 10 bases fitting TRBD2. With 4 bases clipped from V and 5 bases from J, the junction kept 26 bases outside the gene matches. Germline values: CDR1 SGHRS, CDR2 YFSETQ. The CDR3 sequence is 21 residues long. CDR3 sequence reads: CASSTAKRGGPRSPNAETQYF. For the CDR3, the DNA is TGCGCCAGCAGCACAGCTAAGCGGGGGGGCCCTCGGTCCCCGAATGCGGAGACCCAGTACTTC.

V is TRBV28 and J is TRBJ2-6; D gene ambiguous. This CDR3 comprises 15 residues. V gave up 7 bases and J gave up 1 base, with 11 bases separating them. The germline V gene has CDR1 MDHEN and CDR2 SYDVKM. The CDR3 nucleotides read TGTGCCAGCACCAACCACGGGTCTGGGGCCAACGTCCTGACTTTC. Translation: CASTNHGSGANVLTF.